The 4 T cell receptor beta chains reported below all come from one sample, sequenced in a study of cytomegalovirus exposure and HLA in healthy donors. It was with 60 Vbeta and 13 Jbeta primers that the PCR ran. Using immunoSEQ multiplex PCR, the repertoire was profiled, and TCRdb retains in-frame clones only, with some absent. The profile shows about 230,000 clones, roughly 79% of them singletons. The sequencing input was PBMCs. The receptors here all came from a woman aged 40 to 55 in good health and CMV-seronegative.

The chain recombines TRBV27 with TRBJ2-3; TRBD2 might be the D (6 bases). Trimming took 5 bases from V and 4 from J, leaving 10 bases between them. The germline CDR1 and CDR2 sequences are MNHEY and SMNVEV (reference sequence). The CDR3 runs to 13 residues. The CDR3 sequence is CASSLRRADTQYF. The CDR3 DNA reads as TGTGCCAGCAGTCTCAGGAGGGCAGATACGCAGTATTTT.

Comment on this clone: This same CDR3 is encoded by further DNA sequences in the sample. The V gene is TRBV7-6, the J gene TRBJ1-1, with 10 bases matching TRBD1. The trim removed 1 base at V and 3 bases at J, leaving 8 bases unmatched. Germline lookup yields CDR1 SGHVS and CDR2 FNYEAQ. The CDR3 spans 17 residues. The CDR3 spells CASSLGVRDRGHTEAFF. CDR3 in DNA: TGTGCCAGCAGCTTAGGGGTCCGGGACAGGGGTCACACTGAAGCTTTCTTT.

The chain couples TRBV6-6 to TRBJ2-7; 8 bases are a match to TRBD1. Germline V gives CDR1 MNHNY, CDR2 SVGAGI (reference sequence). The V and J ends lost 6 bases and 7 bases, in that order; junction bases with no gene match: 11. The CDR3 runs to 14 residues. The DNA for the CDR3 is TGTGCCAGCAGCGCGGGACAGGTGACTTCGGAGCAGTACTTC. Protein: CASSAGQVTSEQYF.

The chain is built from TRBV4-2 and TRBJ2-3, with a tentative D call TRBD1 (6 bases). The germline V gene has CDR1 LGHNA and CDR2 YNFKEQ. The CDR3 is 16 amino acids. V dropped 0 bases and J dropped 2 bases, with 12 bases sitting between them. The CDR3, as DNA: TGTGCCAGCAGCCAAGATCGGGACATCACCACAGATACGCAGTATTTT. Translated: CASSQDRDITTDTQYF.